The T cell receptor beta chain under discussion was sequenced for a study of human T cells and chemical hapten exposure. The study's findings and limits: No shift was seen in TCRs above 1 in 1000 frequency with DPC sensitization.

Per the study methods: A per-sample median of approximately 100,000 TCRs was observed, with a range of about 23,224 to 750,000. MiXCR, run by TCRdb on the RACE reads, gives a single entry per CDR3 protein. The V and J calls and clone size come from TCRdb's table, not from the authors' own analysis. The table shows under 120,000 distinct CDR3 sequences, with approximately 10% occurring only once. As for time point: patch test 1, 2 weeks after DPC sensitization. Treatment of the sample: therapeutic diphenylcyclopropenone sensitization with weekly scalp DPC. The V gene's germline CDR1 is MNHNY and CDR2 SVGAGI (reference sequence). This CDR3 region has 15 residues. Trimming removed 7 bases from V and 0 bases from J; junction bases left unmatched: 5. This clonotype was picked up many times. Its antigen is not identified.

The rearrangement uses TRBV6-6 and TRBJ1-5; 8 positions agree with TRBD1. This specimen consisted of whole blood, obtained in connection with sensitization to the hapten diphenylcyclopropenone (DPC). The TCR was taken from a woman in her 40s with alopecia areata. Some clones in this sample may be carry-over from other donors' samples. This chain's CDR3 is CASTAGGSSNQPQHF. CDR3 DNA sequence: TGTGCCAGCACTGCAGGGGGCTCTAGCAATCAGCCCCAGCATTTT.